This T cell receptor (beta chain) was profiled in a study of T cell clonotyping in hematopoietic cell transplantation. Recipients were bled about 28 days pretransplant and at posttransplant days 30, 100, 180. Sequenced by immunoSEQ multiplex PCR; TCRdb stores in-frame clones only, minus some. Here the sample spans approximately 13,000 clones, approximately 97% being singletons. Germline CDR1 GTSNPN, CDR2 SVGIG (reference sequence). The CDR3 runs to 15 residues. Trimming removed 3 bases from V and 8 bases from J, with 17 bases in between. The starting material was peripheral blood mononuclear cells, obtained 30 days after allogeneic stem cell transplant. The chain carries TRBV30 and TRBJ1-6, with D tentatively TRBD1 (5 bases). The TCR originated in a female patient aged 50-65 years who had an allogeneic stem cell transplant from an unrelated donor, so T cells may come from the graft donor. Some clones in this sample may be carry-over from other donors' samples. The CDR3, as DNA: TGTGCCTGGAGCGGACGCGGGGGTTCCGATTCACCCCTCCACTTT. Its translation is CAWSGRGGSDSPLHF.